This T cell receptor beta chain derives from a study of T cells after posttransplantation cyclophosphamide. The table lists this clone with a few counts. Its matching antigen is unknown. The related graft donor's blood sample was taken on the day of bone marrow donation. Unmatched junction bases numbered 6, after V lost 3 bases and J lost 7 bases. Germline assignment: CDR1 LNHDA and CDR2 SQIVND (reference sequence). The CDR3 extends over 14 amino acids. Clones were read by immunoSEQ multiplex PCR, and TCRdb kept only the in-frame ones, dropping some. The sample gives 20,000 to 25,000 clones, around 73% of which show up once; roughly 0.62% is in the top ten. General study findings and limits: Recipient CMV seropositivity and CMV reactivation strongly tracked TRB clonality. TRB overlap between skin or GI tissue T cells and blood was limited.

The origin of this receptor is a woman aged 55-70 years in good health, CMV-negative, and a related stem cell transplant donor. V gene TRBV19 combines with J gene TRBJ1-2, with 9 positions matching TRBD1. Sample: memory CD4+ T cells sorted from PBMCs. The CDR3 reads CASSITGTGTGYTF. The CDR3 DNA sequence: TGTGCCAGTAGTATTACCGGGACAGGGACTGGCTACACCTTC.